This T cell receptor beta chain was sequenced in a study of T cells after yellow fever vaccination. This CDR3 has 14 amino acids. Trimming removed 0 bases at V and 3 bases at J, with 9 bases between. Germline V gene sequence: CDR1 LNHNV, CDR2 YYDKDF (reference sequence). Template switching with 5'RACE generated the TCR cDNA and added a universal primer site and UMIs. TCRdb processed the 5' RACE reads anew with MiXCR; each CDR3 protein has one entry. Of 150,000 to 200,000 distinct CDR3 sequences in the sample, roughly 11% are singletons; the top ten hold 30% to 45%. This chain joins TRBV15 and TRBJ2-7; D is perhaps TRBD2 (5 bases). The sequence was collected from a man younger than 35 who received the YFV17D yellow fever vaccine. The sample in question was CD8+ T cells sorted from PBMCs, obtained 15 days after the yellow fever booster vaccination. CDR3 DNA sequence: TGTGCCACCAGCAGAGATGCGGGCGGCTACGAGCAGTACGTC. Translation gives CATSRDAGGYEQYV.